Sequencing of this T cell receptor (beta chain) was carried out in a study of post-analysis software for immune sequencing data (dated by TCRdb to between 2014 and 2016). Background for the entire study: Disease courses on record covered relapsing-remitting, secondary progressive and progressive-relapsing multiple sclerosis, though some patients had no subtype annotation. The multiple sclerosis patient repertoires were compared with some twelve previously published healthy control repertoires from donors aged about 6 to 26 years. A subset of samples was prepared in parallel using single-end sample barcoding, then pooled and co-amplified after Illumina adapter ligation. The research as a whole found: The control group was slightly older than the multiple sclerosis patient group. Normalized Chao1 diversity was significantly lower in multiple sclerosis patients than controls, suggesting substantial peripheral T-cell clonal expansion. Strong co-clustering of samples prepared in the same batch was shown by direct clustering with F measure, prompting a batch-effect correction. Patients showed significantly higher frequencies than controls for a handful of TRBV segments, among them TRBV5-6, TRBV5-1 and TRBV20-1.

The sample holds a few counts of this clonotype. The antigen it binds to is not known. Base qualities were left out, and no much larger clone turns up one base away. The CDR1 and CDR2 encoded by the germline V gene (reference sequence) are DFQATT and SNEGSKA. V gives up 6 bases and J gives up 5 bases, and the segment between their germline ends measures 19 bases. The CDR3 contains 14 residues, cysteine and phenylalanine counted. This entry keeps only the CDR3 DNA: 42 bases, framed from base 1. To demonstrate the VDJtools post-analysis software, the study profiled TCR beta repertoires from the peripheral blood of around 13 young patients with multiple sclerosis. Multiple sclerosis patients were children and adolescents aged roughly 6 to 15 years. Receptor libraries were prepared by PCR. The listed sequencing device is Illumina HiSeq 2500. To reduce PCR and sequencing biases, unique molecular identifiers were built into the TCR beta cDNA libraries. Approximately 500,000 cDNA molecules were obtained per 1 to 10 million input T cells, so each molecule approximated one T cell. The patient libraries were prepared and sequenced with the same protocol used for the earlier healthy control dataset. Within a given batch, samples were prepared together, multiplexed and sequenced on the same HiSeq lane. As for the original processing: Raw barcoded reads were processed with MIGEC, discarding single-read molecular identifier groups before consensus assembly and CDR3 extraction. VDJtools was used for post-analysis of the clonotype tables, and diversity was normalized by down-sampling every dataset to the size of the smallest sample. In repertoire overlap clustering, CDR3 amino acid sequences, but not nucleotide sequences, were matched to correct batch-related cross-sample contamination. The public sequencing data were trimmed at Q25 with fastp and processed into clonotypes with MiXCR by TCRdb, which kept only in-frame beta chains. Each entry merges the rows of one CDR3 protein and shows their most common DNA and genes. The V and J calls, along with clone size, are taken from TCRdb and not from the paper's own processing. The sample includes about 460,000 distinct CDR3 sequences, with around 40% observed a single time. Roughly an eighth of the sample comes from the top ten.

The receptor was derived from a girl aged 5-17 years with multiple sclerosis. The chain couples TRBV20-1 to TRBJ1-1, with the D gene too uncertain to name. The specimen sequenced was blood. The CDR3 region reads CSATPPRAATEAFF. The sequenced DNA: TGCAGTGCGACCCCACCGCGGGCTGCGACTGAAGCTTTCTTT.